This record concerns one T cell receptor beta chain sequence. Germline V gene data show CDR1 as MNHEY and CDR2 as SVGAGI. This CDR3 is 14 amino acids long. Between the trimmed V and J ends, which lost 7 bases and 3 bases, there was a span of 12 bases. The sample is drawn from a study of blood T cell repertoires in COVID-19. Study summary: Whether acute or convalescent, the COVID-19 samples came from the United States, Italy and Spain.

Libraries were prepared by immunoSEQ multiplex PCR; TCRdb keeps only in-frame clonotypes and omits some of them. The data contain 100,000 to 150,000 clones, 88% of them seen just once; the ten biggest clones take up approximately 1.1%. The chain links TRBV6-5 to TRBJ2-2, with D possibly TRBD2 on 6 matching bases. The sample consisted of peripheral blood. This clonotype was obtained from a woman older than 75 with acute or convalescent COVID-19. CDR3 sequence: CASMRDEYTGELFF. The CDR3 DNA is TGTGCCAGCATGCGGGACGAATACACCGGGGAGCTGTTTTTT.